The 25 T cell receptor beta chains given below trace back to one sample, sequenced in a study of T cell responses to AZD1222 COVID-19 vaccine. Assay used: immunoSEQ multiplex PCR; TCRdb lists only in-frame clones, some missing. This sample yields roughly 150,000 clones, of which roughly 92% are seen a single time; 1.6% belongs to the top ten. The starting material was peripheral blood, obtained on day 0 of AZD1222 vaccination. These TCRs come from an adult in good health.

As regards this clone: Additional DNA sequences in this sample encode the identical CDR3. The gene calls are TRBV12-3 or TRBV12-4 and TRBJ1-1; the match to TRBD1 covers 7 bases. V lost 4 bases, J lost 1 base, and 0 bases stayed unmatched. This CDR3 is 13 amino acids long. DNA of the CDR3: TGTGCCAGCAGTTCAGGGGGGAACACTGAAGCTTTCTTT. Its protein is CASSSGGNTEAFF.

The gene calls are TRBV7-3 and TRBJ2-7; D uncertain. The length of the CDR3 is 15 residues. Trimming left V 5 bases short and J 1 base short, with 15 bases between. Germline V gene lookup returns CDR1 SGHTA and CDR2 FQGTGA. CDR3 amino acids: CASSLNSDGSYEQYF. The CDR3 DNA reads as TGTGCCAGCAGCCTAAACAGCGATGGTTCCTACGAGCAGTACTTC.

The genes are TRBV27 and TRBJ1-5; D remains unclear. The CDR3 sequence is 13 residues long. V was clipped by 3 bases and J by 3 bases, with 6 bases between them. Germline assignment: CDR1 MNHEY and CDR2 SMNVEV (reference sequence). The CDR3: CASSLVVNQPQHF. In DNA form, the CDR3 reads TGTGCCAGCAGTTTGGTGGTCAATCAGCCCCAGCATTTT.

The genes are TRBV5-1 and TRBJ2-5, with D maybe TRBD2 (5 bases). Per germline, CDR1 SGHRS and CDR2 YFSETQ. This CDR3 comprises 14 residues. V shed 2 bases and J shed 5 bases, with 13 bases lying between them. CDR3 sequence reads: CASSLAVAQETQYF. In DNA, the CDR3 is TGCGCCAGCAGCTTAGCGGTGGCACAGGAGACCCAGTACTTC.

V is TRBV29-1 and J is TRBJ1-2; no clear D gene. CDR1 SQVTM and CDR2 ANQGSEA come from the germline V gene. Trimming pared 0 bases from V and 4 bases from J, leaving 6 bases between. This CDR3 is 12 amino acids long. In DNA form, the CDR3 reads TGCAGCGTTGAAGACCCACCCTATGGCTACACCTTC. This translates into CSVEDPPYGYTF.

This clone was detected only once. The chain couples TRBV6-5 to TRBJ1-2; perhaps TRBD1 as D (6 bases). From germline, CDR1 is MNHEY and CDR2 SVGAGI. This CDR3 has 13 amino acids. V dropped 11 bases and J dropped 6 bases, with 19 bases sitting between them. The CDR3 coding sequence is TGTGCCGGCAAGACGGGGGGCGCCCATGGCTACACCTTC. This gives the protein CAGKTGGAHGYTF.

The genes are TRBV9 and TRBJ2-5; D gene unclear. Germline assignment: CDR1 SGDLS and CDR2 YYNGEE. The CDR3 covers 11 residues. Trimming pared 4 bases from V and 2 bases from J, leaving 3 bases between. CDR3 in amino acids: CASSSQETQYF. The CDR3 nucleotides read TGTGCCAGCAGCTCACAAGAGACCCAGTACTTC.

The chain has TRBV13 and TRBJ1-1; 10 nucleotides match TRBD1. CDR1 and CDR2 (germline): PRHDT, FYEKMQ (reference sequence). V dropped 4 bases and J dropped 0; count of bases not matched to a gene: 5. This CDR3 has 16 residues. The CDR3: CASSSWTGGLNTEAFF. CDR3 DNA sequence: TGTGCCAGCAGCTCCTGGACAGGGGGTTTGAACACTGAAGCTTTCTTT. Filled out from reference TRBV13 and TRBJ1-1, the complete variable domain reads AAGVIQSPRHLIKEKRETATLKCYPIPRHDTVYWYQQGPGQDPQFLISFYEKMQSDKGSIPDRFSAQQFSDYHSELNMSSLELGDSALYFCASSSWTGGLNTEAFFGQGTRLTVV.

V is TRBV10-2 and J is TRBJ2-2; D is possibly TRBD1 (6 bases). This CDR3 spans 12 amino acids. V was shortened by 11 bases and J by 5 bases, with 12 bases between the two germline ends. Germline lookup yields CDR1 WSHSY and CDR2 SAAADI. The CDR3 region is CASQGRTGELFF. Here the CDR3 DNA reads TGCGCCTCCCAGGGGCGGACCGGGGAGCTGTTTTTT.

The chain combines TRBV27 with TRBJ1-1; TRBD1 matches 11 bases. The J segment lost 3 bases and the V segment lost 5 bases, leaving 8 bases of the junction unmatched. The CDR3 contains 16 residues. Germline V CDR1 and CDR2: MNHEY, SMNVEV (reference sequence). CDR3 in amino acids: CASSPRTGGIYTEAFF. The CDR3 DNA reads TGTGCCAGCAGTCCCAGGACAGGGGGCATTTACACTGAAGCTTTCTTT.

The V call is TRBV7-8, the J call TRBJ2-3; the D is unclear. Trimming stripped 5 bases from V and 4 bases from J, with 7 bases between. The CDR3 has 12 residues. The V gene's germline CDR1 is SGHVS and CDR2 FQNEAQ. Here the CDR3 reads CASSPLADTQYF. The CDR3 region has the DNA TGTGCCAGCAGCCCTCTAGCAGATACGCAGTATTTT.

CDR3 sequence: CSFGGSNTEAFF. In nucleotides, the CDR3 is TGCAGCTTTGGCGGGAGTAACACTGAAGCTTTCTTT. The J gene is TRBJ1-1, the V gene TRBV29-1; D is unclear. This CDR3 region has 12 residues. The germline V and J ends were trimmed by 8 bases and 2 bases, with 12 bases remaining between them. CDR1 and CDR2 (germline): SQVTM, ANQGSEA.

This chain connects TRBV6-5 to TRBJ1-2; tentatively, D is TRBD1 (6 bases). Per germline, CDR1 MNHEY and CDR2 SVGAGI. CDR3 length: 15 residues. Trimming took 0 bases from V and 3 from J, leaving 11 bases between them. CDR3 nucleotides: TGTGCCAGCAGTTACTCCCAGGGGACTTACTATGGCTACACCTTC. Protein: CASSYSQGTYYGYTF.

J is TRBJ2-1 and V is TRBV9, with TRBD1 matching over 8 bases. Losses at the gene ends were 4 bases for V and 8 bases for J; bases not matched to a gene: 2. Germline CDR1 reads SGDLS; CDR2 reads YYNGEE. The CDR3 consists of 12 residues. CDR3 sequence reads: CASSRTGYEQFF. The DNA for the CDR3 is TGTGCCAGCAGCAGGACAGGGTATGAGCAGTTCTTC.

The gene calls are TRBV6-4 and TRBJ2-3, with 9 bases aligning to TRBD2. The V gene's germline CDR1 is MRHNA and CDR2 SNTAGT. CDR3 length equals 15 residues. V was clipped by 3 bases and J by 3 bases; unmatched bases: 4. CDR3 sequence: CASSEGGRATDTQYF. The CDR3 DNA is TGTGCCAGCAGTGAAGGCGGGAGGGCGACAGATACGCAGTATTTT.

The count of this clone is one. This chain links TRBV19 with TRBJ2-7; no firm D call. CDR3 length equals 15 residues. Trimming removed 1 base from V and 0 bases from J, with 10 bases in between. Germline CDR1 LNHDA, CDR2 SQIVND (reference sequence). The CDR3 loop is CASSIAAASSYEQYF. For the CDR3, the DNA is TGTGCCAGTAGTATAGCGGCTGCGAGCTCCTACGAGCAGTACTTC.

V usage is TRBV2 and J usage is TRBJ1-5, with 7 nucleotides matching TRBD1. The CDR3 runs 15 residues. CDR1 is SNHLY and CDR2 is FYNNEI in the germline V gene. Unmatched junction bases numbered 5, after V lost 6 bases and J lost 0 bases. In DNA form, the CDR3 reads TGTGCCAGCAGCGACAGGGACAATAGCAATCAGCCCCAGCATTTT. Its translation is CASSDRDNSNQPQHF.

CDR3 region: CASSSGLAGYEQYF. Written as DNA, the CDR3 is TGTGCCAGCAGTTCGGGACTAGCGGGGTACGAGCAGTACTTC. The J gene is TRBJ2-7, the V gene TRBV27; 13 bases match TRBD2. CDR1 is MNHEY, CDR2 SMNVEV, per germline (reference sequence). Trimming cost V 4 bases and J 4 bases; bases outside gene matches: 1. The CDR3 is 14 residues long.

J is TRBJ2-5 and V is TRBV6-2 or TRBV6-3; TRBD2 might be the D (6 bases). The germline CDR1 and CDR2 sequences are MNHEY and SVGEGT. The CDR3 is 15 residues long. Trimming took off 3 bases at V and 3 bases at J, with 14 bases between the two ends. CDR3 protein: CASSYGVADKETQYF. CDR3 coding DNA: TGTGCCAGCAGTTATGGGGTAGCGGACAAAGAGACCCAGTACTTC.

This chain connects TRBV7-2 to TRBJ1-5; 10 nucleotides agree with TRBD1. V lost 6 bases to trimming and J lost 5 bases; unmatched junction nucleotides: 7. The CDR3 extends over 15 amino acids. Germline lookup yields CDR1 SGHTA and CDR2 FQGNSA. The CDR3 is CASSSDRGLDQPQHF. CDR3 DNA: TGTGCCAGCAGTTCGGACAGGGGGTTAGATCAGCCCCAGCATTTT.

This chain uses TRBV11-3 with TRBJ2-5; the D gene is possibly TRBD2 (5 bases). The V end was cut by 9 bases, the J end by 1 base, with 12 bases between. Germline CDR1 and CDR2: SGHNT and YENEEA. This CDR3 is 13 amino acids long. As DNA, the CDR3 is TGTGCCAGTTCCCGAGGGTCCCAAGAGACCCAGTACTTC. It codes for CASSRGSQETQYF.

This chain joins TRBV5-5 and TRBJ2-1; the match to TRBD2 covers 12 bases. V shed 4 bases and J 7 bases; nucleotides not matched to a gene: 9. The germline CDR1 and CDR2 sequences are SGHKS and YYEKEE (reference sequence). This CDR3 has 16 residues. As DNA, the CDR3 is TGTGCCAGCAGCCCATTTCTAGCGGGAGGGCCAAATGAGCAGTTCTTC. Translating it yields CASSPFLAGGPNEQFF.

Here the CDR3 DNA reads TGTGCCAGCAGCTTGTCGGGGGGCACTGAAGCTTTCTTT. Encoded protein: CASSLSGGTEAFF. V is TRBV11-1 and J is TRBJ1-1; D perhaps matches TRBD1 (5 bases). V was cut by 3 bases and J by 4 bases, with 9 bases left in between. Germline CDR1 SGHAT, CDR2 FQDESV (reference sequence). This CDR3 is 13 amino acids long.

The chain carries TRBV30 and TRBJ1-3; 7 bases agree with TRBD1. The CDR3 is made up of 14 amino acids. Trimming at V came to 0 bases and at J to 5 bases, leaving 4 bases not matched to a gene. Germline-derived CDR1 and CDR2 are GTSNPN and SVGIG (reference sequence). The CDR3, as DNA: TGTGCCTGGAGTGTAGGGACAGCCCGAAACACCATATATTTT. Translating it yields CAWSVGTARNTIYF.

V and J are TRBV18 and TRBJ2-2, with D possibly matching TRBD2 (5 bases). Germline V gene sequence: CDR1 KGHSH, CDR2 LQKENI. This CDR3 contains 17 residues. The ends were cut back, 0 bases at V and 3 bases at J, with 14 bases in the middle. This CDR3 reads CASSPPSGSFHTGELFF. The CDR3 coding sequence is TGTGCCAGCTCACCACCTTCGGGATCCTTTCACACCGGGGAGCTGTTTTTT.